Following are 9 T cell receptor beta chains from one sample sequenced in a study of blood T cells in healthy people across ages. Sample-barcoded 5' priming and a J-beta primer mix drove a second PCR of roughly 6 to 12 cycles. TCRdb fed the 5' RACE reads into MiXCR, producing one record per CDR3 protein. The sample includes more than 650,000 distinct CDR3 sequences, under 30% of them seen just once. The same data also went into a second study, on T cells of mothers and their children.

Sequences were obtained from blood. These TCRs come from a boy younger than 18 in good health.

The CDR3 region has the DNA TGCAGCGCCAAGGATAGCGAAAAACTGTTTTTT. It translates to CSAKDSEKLFF. V is TRBV29-1 and J is TRBJ1-4, with unresolved D. Germline values: CDR1 SQVTM, CDR2 ANQGSEA. The CDR3 spans 11 residues. V lost 7 bases, J lost 8 bases, and 11 bases lay in between.

This clonotype was observed a handful of times. The chain joins TRBV2 to TRBJ1-2; the D is unclear. The germline V gene has CDR1 SNHLY and CDR2 FYNNEI. The CDR3 consists of 13 residues. V was shortened by 6 bases and J by 4 bases, with 12 bases between the two germline ends. The CDR3 coding sequence is TGTGCCAGCAGGCCGGGCGGATCCTATGGCTACACCTTC. This encodes CASRPGGSYGYTF. The entire variable domain, with the rest obtained from reference TRBV2 and TRBJ1-2, is as follows: EPEVTQTPSHQVTQMGQEVILRCVPISNHLYFYWYRQILGQKVEFLVSFYNNEISEKSEIFDDQFSVERPDGSNFTLKIRSTKLEDSAMYFCASRPGGSYGYTFGSGTRLTVV.

A few counts support this clonotype. The chain carries TRBV29-1 and TRBJ1-4; unclear D gene. The CDR3 loop spans 13 amino acids. Germline V gene sequence: CDR1 SQVTM, CDR2 ANQGSEA. V shed 7 bases and J shed 6 bases, with 15 bases lying between them. CDR3 region: CSASAGGDEKLFF. CDR3 nucleotide sequence: TGCAGCGCCTCGGCAGGCGGGGATGAAAAACTGTTTTTT.

The chain is built from TRBV29-1 and TRBJ2-5; 9 bases are shared with TRBD2. Germline CDR1 is SQVTM and CDR2 is ANQGSEA. This CDR3 comprises 13 residues. Unmatched junction bases numbered 7, after V lost 6 bases and J lost 5 bases. CDR3: CSVATSGRETQYF. The CDR3 bases are TGCAGCGTCGCAACTAGCGGGCGGGAGACCCAGTACTTC.

This clonotype was counted only a few times. The chain recombines TRBV29-1 with TRBJ2-5; D uncertain. Trimming took off 4 bases at V and 4 bases at J, with 16 bases between the two ends. CDR1 is SQVTM and CDR2 is ANQGSEA in the germline V gene. The length of the CDR3 is 14 residues. The CDR3 DNA reads TGCAGCGTTGGAAGGCGGTTGGCGAGAGAGACCCAGTACTTC. Residues: CSVGRRLARETQYF.

This chain uses TRBV29-1 with TRBJ2-2, with D maybe TRBD2 (6 bases). Germline CDR1 reads SQVTM; CDR2 reads ANQGSEA. The V end was cut by 0 bases, the J end by 3 bases, with 14 bases between. The CDR3 has 16 residues. The CDR3 is CSVEDRSSGHTGELFF. In DNA form, the CDR3 reads TGCAGCGTTGAAGATCGAAGTAGCGGCCACACCGGGGAGCTGTTTTTT.

V and J are TRBV12-3 or TRBV12-4 and TRBJ2-3, with D perhaps TRBD1 (6 bases). The CDR3 extends over 16 amino acids. V lost 1 base and J lost 3, with 14 bases in between. The CDR3 region has the DNA TGTGCCAGCAGTTTAGACGGCAGGGGAAGAACAGATACGCAGTATTTT. This sequence encodes CASSLDGRGRTDTQYF.

This clonotype was seen a few times. V and J are TRBV6-5 and TRBJ1-1, with no clear D. V lost 6 bases to trimming and J lost 1 base, with 9 bases between them. The CDR3 is made up of 13 amino acids. Germline V gene data show CDR1 as MNHEY and CDR2 as SVGAGI. The CDR3 spells CASSQYKNTEAFF. CDR3 DNA sequence: TGTGCCAGCAGCCAATATAAGAACACTGAAGCTTTCTTT.

The rearrangement links TRBV24-1 to TRBJ2-5; 14 nucleotides match TRBD2. Germline CDR1 reads KGHDR; CDR2 reads SFDVKD. The CDR3 runs 16 residues. The junction had 7 bases not matched to a gene; V was cut back by 6 bases and J by 5 bases. The CDR3, as DNA: TGTGCCACCAGTACCGGGACTAGCGGGGGAGGTGAGACCCAGTACTTC. Protein: CATSTGTSGGGETQYF.